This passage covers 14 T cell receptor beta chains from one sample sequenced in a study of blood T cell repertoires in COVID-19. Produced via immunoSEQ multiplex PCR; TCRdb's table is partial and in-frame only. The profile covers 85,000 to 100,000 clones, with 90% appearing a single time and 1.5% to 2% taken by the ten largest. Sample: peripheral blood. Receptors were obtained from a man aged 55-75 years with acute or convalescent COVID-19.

The CDR3 here is CASSYGQSHGYTF. In nucleotides, the CDR3 is TGTGCCAGCAGTTACGGGCAGTCTCATGGCTACACCTTC. The chain is built from TRBV6-2 or TRBV6-3 and TRBJ1-2; no definite D call. V lost 2 bases to trimming and J lost 6 bases, with 10 bases between them. This CDR3 spans 13 amino acids. Per the germline V gene, CDR1 is MNHEY and CDR2 is SVGEGT.

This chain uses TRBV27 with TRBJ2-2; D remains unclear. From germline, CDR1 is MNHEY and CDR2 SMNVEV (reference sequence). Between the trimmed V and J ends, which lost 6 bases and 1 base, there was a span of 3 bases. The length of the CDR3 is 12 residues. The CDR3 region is CASRRNTGELFF. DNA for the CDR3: TGTGCCAGCAGGAGGAACACCGGGGAGCTGTTTTTT.

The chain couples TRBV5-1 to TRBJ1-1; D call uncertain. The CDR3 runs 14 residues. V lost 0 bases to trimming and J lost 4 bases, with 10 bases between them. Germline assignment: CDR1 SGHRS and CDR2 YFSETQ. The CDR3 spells CASSLENEGTEAFF. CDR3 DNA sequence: TGCGCCAGCAGCTTGGAGAATGAGGGCACTGAAGCTTTCTTT. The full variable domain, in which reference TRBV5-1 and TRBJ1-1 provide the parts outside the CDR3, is KAGVTQTPRYLIKTRGQQVTLSCSPISGHRSVSWYQQTPGQGLQFLFEYFSETQRNKGNFPGRFSGRQFSNSRSEMNVSTLELGDSALYLCASSLENEGTEAFFGQGTRLTVV.

The CDR3 here is CAISDRVEDEAFF. The CDR3 DNA follows: TGTGCCATTTCGGACAGGGTTGAAGATGAAGCTTTCTTT. The chain employs TRBV15 and TRBJ1-1; 8 bases agree with TRBD1. In germline, CDR1 is LNHNV, CDR2 YYDKDF (reference sequence). V lost 10 bases to trimming and J lost 7 bases; unmatched junction nucleotides: 11. The CDR3 consists of 13 residues.

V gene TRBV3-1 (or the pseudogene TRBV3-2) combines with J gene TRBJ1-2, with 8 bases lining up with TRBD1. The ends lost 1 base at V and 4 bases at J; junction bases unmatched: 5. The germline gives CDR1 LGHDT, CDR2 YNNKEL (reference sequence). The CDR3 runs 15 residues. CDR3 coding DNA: TGTGCCAGCAGCCAAGGACAGGGGCTGAGCTATGGCTACACCTTC. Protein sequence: CASSQGQGLSYGYTF.

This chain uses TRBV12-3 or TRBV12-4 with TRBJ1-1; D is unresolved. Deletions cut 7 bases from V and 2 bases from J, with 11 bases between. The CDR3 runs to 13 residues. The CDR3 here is CASKLAGNTEAFF. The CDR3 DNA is TGTGCCAGCAAGTTGGCGGGAAACACTGAAGCTTTCTTT.

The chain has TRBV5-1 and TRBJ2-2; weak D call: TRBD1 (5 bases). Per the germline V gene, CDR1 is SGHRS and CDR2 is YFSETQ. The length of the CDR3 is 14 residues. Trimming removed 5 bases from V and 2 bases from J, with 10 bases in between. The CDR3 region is CASRDNPNTGELFF. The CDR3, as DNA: TGCGCCAGCAGGGACAATCCTAACACCGGGGAGCTGTTTTTT.

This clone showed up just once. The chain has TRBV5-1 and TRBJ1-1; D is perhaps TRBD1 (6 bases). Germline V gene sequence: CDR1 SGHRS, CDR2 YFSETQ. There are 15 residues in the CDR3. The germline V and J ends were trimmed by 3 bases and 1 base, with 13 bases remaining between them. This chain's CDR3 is CASSSAGEPNTEAFF. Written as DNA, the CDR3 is TGCGCCAGCAGCTCTGCAGGGGAGCCGAACACTGAAGCTTTCTTT.

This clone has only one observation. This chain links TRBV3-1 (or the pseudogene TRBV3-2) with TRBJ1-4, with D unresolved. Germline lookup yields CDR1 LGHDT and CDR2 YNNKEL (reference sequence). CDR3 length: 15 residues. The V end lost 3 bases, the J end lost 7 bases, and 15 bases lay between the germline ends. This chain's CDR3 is CASSHRPSGGEKLFF. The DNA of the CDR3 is TGTGCCAGCAGCCACCGACCCTCAGGTGGTGAAAAACTGTTTTTT.

The CDR3 DNA follows: TGCGCCAGCAGCCCTGGCCTAGCGGGGGGTTACGAGCAGTACTTC. Its protein product is CASSPGLAGGYEQYF. The rearrangement uses TRBV5-1 and TRBJ2-7, with 11 bases matching TRBD2. Germline V lookup: CDR1 SGHRS, CDR2 YFSETQ. J lost 4 bases, V lost 4 bases, and 7 bases had no gene match. The CDR3 sequence is 15 residues long.

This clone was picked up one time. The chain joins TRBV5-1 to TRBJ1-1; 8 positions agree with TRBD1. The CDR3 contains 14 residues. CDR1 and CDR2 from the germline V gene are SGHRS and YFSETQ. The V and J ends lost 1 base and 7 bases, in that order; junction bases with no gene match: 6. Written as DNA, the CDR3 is TGCGCCAGCAGCTTGAATACAGGGGGGAATGAAGCTTTCTTT. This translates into CASSLNTGGNEAFF.

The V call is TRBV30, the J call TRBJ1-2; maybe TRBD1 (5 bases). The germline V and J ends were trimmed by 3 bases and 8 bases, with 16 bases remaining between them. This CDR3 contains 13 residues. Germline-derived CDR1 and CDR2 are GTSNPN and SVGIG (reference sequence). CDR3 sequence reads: CAWSPDDSIGYTF. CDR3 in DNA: TGTGCCTGGAGCCCGGACGACAGTATAGGCTACACCTTC.

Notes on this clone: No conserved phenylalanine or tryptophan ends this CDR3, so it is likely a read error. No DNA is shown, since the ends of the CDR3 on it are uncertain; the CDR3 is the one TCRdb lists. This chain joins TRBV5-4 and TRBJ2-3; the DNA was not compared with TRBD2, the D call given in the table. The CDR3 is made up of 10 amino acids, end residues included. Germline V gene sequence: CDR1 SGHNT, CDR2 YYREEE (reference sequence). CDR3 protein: CASSLGRGDT.

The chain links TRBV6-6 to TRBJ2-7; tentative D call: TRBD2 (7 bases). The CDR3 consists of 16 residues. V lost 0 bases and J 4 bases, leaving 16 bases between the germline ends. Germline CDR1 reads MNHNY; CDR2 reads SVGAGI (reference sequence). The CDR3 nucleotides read TGTGCCAGCAGTTACTCGAGGGGGGGTCTTTTTTACGAGCAGTACTTC. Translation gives CASSYSRGGLFYEQYF.